One and the same sample provided the 25 T cell receptor beta chains below, sequenced in a study of spatial heterogeneity in lung cancer. A single record per CDR3 protein comes from TCRdb applying MiXCR to the 5' RACE reads. The sample consists of about 75,000 distinct CDR3 sequences, more than 10% of them appearing once. The time point was: sample taken at primary tumor resection. Whole RNA, isolated from tumor, nontumor lung or frozen PBMC, was sequenced without prior sorting. Here the sequenced sample was PBMCs, taken at surgery. These receptors were taken from a male donor with early-stage non-small cell lung cancer.

The genes are TRBV15 and TRBJ2-7; 7 bases align to TRBD1. V lost 4 bases, J lost 2 bases, and 8 bases stayed unmatched. The germline gives CDR1 LNHNV, CDR2 YYDKDF (reference sequence). The CDR3 has 15 residues. The CDR3 region is CATSKAVDRAYEQYF. The CDR3 DNA reads as TGTGCCACCAGCAAGGCGGTTGACAGGGCCTACGAGCAGTACTTC.

CDR3 amino acids: CAITVRQGAENEQFF. CDR3 nucleotides: TGTGCCATCACCGTCAGACAGGGGGCAGAGAATGAGCAGTTCTTC. The V gene is TRBV10-3, the J gene TRBJ2-1, with 10 bases matching TRBD1. V gave up 7 bases and J gave up 7 bases; unmatched junction bases: 10. Germline assignment: CDR1 ENHRY and CDR2 SYGVKD. The CDR3 consists of 15 residues.

This clonotype turned up a few times. The V and J genes are TRBV12-3 or TRBV12-4 and TRBJ1-1, with a weak D call TRBD1 (6 bases). The CDR3 runs to 15 residues. The V and J ends lost 5 bases and 3 bases respectively, with 16 bases between them. This CDR3 reads CASSPYREGDTEAFF. The CDR3 DNA follows: TGTGCCAGCAGTCCCTACAGGGAAGGGGACACTGAAGCTTTCTTT.

This clonotype was recorded a few times. This chain links TRBV19 with TRBJ2-2; 8 positions match TRBD2. The germline gives CDR1 LNHDA, CDR2 SQIVND (reference sequence). The trim removed 5 bases at V and 1 base at J, leaving 3 bases unmatched. This CDR3 contains 15 residues. The CDR3 reads CASSVTSGNTGELFF. In DNA form, the CDR3 reads TGTGCCAGTAGTGTTACTAGCGGGAACACCGGGGAGCTGTTTTTT.

A note on this clonotype: A clone one base away is much larger, so this may be a read error. The chain employs TRBV7-2 and TRBJ1-2; D is possibly TRBD1 (5 bases). Germline V gene sequence: CDR1 SGHTA, CDR2 FQGNSA. This CDR3 has 15 residues. The CDR3, as DNA: TGTGCCATCAGCTCCCCTGGGACCGCCTCTTATGGCTACACCTTC. Its translation is CAISSPGTASYGYTF.

In its sample, this clonotype was seen many times. The chain recombines TRBV5-1 with TRBJ2-3; 12 bases match TRBD2. Germline V gives CDR1 SGHRS, CDR2 YFSETQ. This CDR3 spans 15 amino acids. Trimming at V came to 4 bases and at J to 5 bases, leaving 5 bases not matched to a gene. This chain's CDR3 is CASSPTSGSGDTQYF. CDR3 coding DNA: TGCGCCAGCAGCCCGACTAGCGGGAGTGGAGATACGCAGTATTTT.

This chain connects TRBV4-3 to TRBJ1-5, with D hard to call. This CDR3 has 13 amino acids. Looked up from germline, CDR1 is LGHNA and CDR2 is YSLEER. Deletions cut 6 bases from V and 6 bases from J, with 12 bases between. The DNA for the CDR3 is TGCGCCAGCAGTTATTGGACCGGTCAGCCCCAGCATTTT. This translates into CASSYWTGQPQHF.

The chain's CDR3 is CASSQEVFMDQPQHF. The CDR3 DNA reads as TGCGCCAGCAGCCAAGAGGTTTTTATGGATCAGCCCCAGCATTTT. The chain uses TRBV4-3 and TRBJ1-5; D ambiguous. CDR3 length: 15 residues. Germline CDR1 and CDR2: LGHNA and YSLEER. Trimming stripped 0 bases from V and 5 bases from J, with 11 bases between.

This rearrangement joins TRBV5-6 to TRBJ1-1, with D perhaps matching TRBD1 (5 bases). Trimming took off 4 bases at V and 3 bases at J, with 10 bases between the two ends. This CDR3 region has 13 residues. CDR1 is SGHDT, CDR2 YYEEEE, per germline. CDR3: CASSPVGDTEAFF. Here the CDR3 DNA reads TGTGCCAGCAGCCCCGTGGGGGACACTGAAGCTTTCTTT.

This clonotype came up a few times. V is TRBV4-1 and J is TRBJ2-5, with D perhaps TRBD1 (5 bases). The CDR3 runs to 13 residues. Deletions cut 1 base from V and 5 bases from J, with 8 bases between. Germline V gene sequence: CDR1 MGHRA, CDR2 YSYEKL. This CDR3 reads CASSQAQGETQYF. The CDR3 nucleotides are TGCGCCAGCAGCCAAGCCCAGGGTGAGACCCAGTACTTC.

V is TRBV6-5 and J is TRBJ2-7; perhaps D is TRBD1 or TRBD2 (6 bases each). Germline values: CDR1 MNHEY, CDR2 SVGAGI. V lost 7 bases, J lost 2 bases, and 21 bases lay in between. This CDR3 has 16 amino acids. The chain's CDR3 is CASTPPGAVIPYEQYF. CDR3 DNA: TGTGCCAGCACCCCCCCGGGGGCCGTAATTCCCTACGAGCAGTACTTC.

As for this clonotype: The junction and the germline gene differ at one end; a read error may be behind it. The rearrangement links TRBV19 to TRBJ2-1, with 9 bases matching TRBD1. Germline-derived CDR1 and CDR2 are LNHDA and SQIVND (reference sequence). The CDR3 length is 14 residues. The CDR3 spells CASSWTGVHNEQLF. CDR3 DNA: TGTGCCAGTAGTTGGACAGGGGTTCACAATGAGCAGCTCTTC.

To note about this clonotype: With a much larger clone just one base away, this may be a read error. The rearrangement links TRBV24-1 to TRBJ2-3; tentatively, D is TRBD1 or TRBD2 (5 bases each). The CDR3 length is 15 residues. Per the germline V gene, CDR1 is KGHDR and CDR2 is SFDVKD. Deletions cut 4 bases from V and 10 bases from J, with 20 bases between. The DNA of the CDR3 is TGTGCCACCAGTGAACCGGGACCAGCGAACGAGGCGCAGTATTTT. Its protein is CATSEPGPANEAQYF.

CDR3 in DNA: TGCGCCAGCAGCTTGGCTCAGGGACGGGCCATGGAGACCCAGTACTTC. Translation gives CASSLAQGRAMETQYF. The rearrangement joins TRBV5-1 to TRBJ2-5; tentatively, D is TRBD1 or TRBD2 (5 bases each). The CDR3 is made up of 16 amino acids. Trimming removed 0 bases from V and 5 bases from J, with 17 bases in between. In germline, CDR1 is SGHRS, CDR2 YFSETQ. The variable domain in full, completed from reference TRBV5-1 and TRBJ2-5, reads KAGVTQTPRYLIKTRGQQVTLSCSPISGHRSVSWYQQTPGQGLQFLFEYFSETQRNKGNFPGRFSGRQFSNSRSEMNVSTLELGDSALYLCASSLAQGRAMETQYFGPGTRLLVL.

This clonotype came up many times. The chain couples TRBV2 to TRBJ1-5, with TRBD1 matching over 7 bases. This CDR3 has 13 residues. V was clipped by 6 bases and J by 7 bases; unmatched bases: 6. Germline V gives CDR1 SNHLY, CDR2 FYNNEI. The CDR3 DNA sequence: TGTGCCAGCAGGCCGACAGGGCTCCAGCCCCAGCATTTT. It is translated as CASRPTGLQPQHF.

V usage is TRBV11-1 and J usage is TRBJ1-5; TRBD1 matches 8 bases. Looked up from germline, CDR1 is SGHAT and CDR2 is FQDESV (reference sequence). The CDR3 totals 14 residues. V gave up 5 bases and J gave up 7 bases; unmatched junction bases: 7. CDR3 protein: CASSPDRAGQPQHF. As DNA, the CDR3 is TGTGCCAGCAGCCCGGACAGGGCCGGGCAGCCCCAGCATTTT.

This clonotype has only a few counts. The chain carries TRBV29-1 and TRBJ2-3; D may match TRBD1 or TRBD2 (5 bases each). The CDR3 spans 17 residues. V was trimmed by 0 bases and J by 1 base, leaving 17 bases between them. In germline, CDR1 is SQVTM, CDR2 ANQGSEA. The CDR3 protein is CSVEEGAGSQGTDTQYF. The CDR3 DNA sequence: TGCAGCGTTGAAGAGGGAGCAGGGAGCCAAGGCACAGATACGCAGTATTTT.

A remark on this clonotype: A much bigger clone sits one base away, suggesting this may be a read error. The chain couples TRBV11-1 to TRBJ1-2; D is unresolved. CDR1 and CDR2 (germline): SGHAT, FQDESV (reference sequence). The CDR3 is made up of 15 amino acids. CDR3 protein: CTSTARPGNPWGYTF. In nucleotides, the CDR3 is TGTACCAGCACCGCCAGACCCGGAAATCCCTGGGGCTACACCTTC.

This clonotype was counted only a few times. This rearrangement joins TRBV7-3 to TRBJ2-5; 8 positions match TRBD2. J gave up 6 bases and V 5 bases, and 5 bases lay outside the gene matches. CDR3 length: 13 residues. The germline CDR1 and CDR2 sequences are SGHTA and FQGTGA. CDR3 region: CASSPGLGKTQYF. For the CDR3, the DNA is TGTGCCAGCAGCCCGGGACTAGGAAAGACCCAGTACTTC.

This clonotype was recorded a few times. The chain couples TRBV19 to TRBJ1-4, with D possibly matching TRBD1 (6 bases). The V end was cut by 7 bases, the J end by 7 bases, with 16 bases between. The CDR3 consists of 14 residues. Germline V CDR1 and CDR2: LNHDA, SQIVND (reference sequence). CDR3 loop: CASNFGTQSEKLFF. CDR3 bases: TGTGCCAGTAATTTCGGGACACAATCTGAAAAACTGTTTTTT.

This clonotype was observed a handful of times. The chain combines TRBV28 with TRBJ2-7; D remains ambiguous. Germline loops: CDR1 MDHEN, CDR2 SYDVKM. The CDR3 is 12 residues long. Trimming pared 3 bases from V and 5 bases from J, leaving 8 bases between. CDR3 sequence (DNA): TGTGCCAGCAGTTTGACTGCTAACGAGCAGTACTTC. It encodes CASSLTANEQYF.

The chain has TRBV11-3 and TRBJ1-2, with D perhaps matching TRBD1 (6 bases). The CDR3 sequence is 16 residues long. CDR1 is SGHNT and CDR2 is YENEEA in the germline V gene. V gave up 3 bases and J gave up 8 bases, with 22 bases separating them. CDR3 DNA: TGTGCCAGCAGCTTTAACCGGGACAACCGACTGGGGGGCTACACCTTC. This gives the protein CASSFNRDNRLGGYTF. Drawing the rest from reference TRBV11-3 and TRBJ1-2, the complete variable domain is EAGVVQSPRYKIIEKKQPVAFWCNPISGHNTLYWYLQNLGQGPELLIRYENEEAVDDSQLPKDRFSAERLKGVDSTLKIQPAELGDSAVYLCASSFNRDNRLGGYTFGSGTRLTVV.

The chain combines TRBV6-6 with TRBJ1-2, with D possibly TRBD1 on 6 matching bases. There are 12 residues in the CDR3. Looked up from germline, CDR1 is MNHNY and CDR2 is SVGAGI (reference sequence). The ends were cut back, 7 bases at V and 8 bases at J, with 14 bases in the middle. CDR3 bases: TGTGCCAGCACCACACTGGGACAAGGCTACACCTTC. Translating gives CASTTLGQGYTF.

This clonotype was seen many times. The chain employs TRBV24-1 and TRBJ2-3; 8 nucleotides match TRBD2. Trimming cost V 1 base and J 5 bases; bases outside gene matches: 7. The CDR3 is 16 amino acids. The germline V gene has CDR1 KGHDR and CDR2 SFDVKD. This chain's CDR3 is CATSDFSSGRGDTQYF. The CDR3 DNA reads TGTGCCACCAGTGATTTTTCCAGCGGGAGAGGAGATACGCAGTATTTT.

In its sample, this clonotype was seen many times. V is TRBV7-2 and J is TRBJ2-1; D perhaps matches TRBD1 (7 bases). This CDR3 contains 15 residues. Germline V CDR1 and CDR2: SGHTA, FQGNSA. Trimming took off 5 bases at V and 4 bases at J, with 15 bases between the two ends. The CDR3 here is CASSTLGGQYNEQFF. In nucleotides, the CDR3 is TGTGCCAGCAGCACCCTGGGGGGACAGTACAATGAGCAGTTCTTC.